A selection of T cell receptor beta chains follows, all from one sample in a study of early stage breast cancer tumors. TCRdb keeps only in-frame clones here, not all; method: immunoSEQ multiplex PCR. The sample includes over 40,000 clones, 78% seen only once; the top ten take around 3.4%. Sequencing was done on a sample of blood. The receptors stem from a person in their 40s with breast cancer. The CDR3 runs from the conserved cysteine through the conserved F or W. The order of the fields is J gene, V gene, CDR3 protein.

J: TRBJ1-4
V: TRBV30
CDR3: CAWSPPGQGNEKLFF

J: TRBJ1-5
V: TRBV6-4
CDR3: CARAPPPQHF

J: TRBJ1-2
V: TRBV7-9
CDR3: CASSLFSANYGYTF

J: TRBJ1-4
V: TRBV30
CDR3: CAWSSGTGIGEKLFF

J: TRBJ2-1
V: TRBV13
CDR3: CASSLYRGLGNEQFF

J: TRBJ1-1
V: TRBV7-6
CDR3: CASSLRIKGQGNTEAFF

J: TRBJ2-7
V: TRBV7-9
CDR3: CASSLEPTSYEQYF

J: TRBJ2-1
V: TRBV6-1
CDR3: CASRLQGSLYNEQFF

J: TRBJ2-7
V: TRBV11-3
CDR3: CASSPGLAATYEQYF

J: TRBJ2-1
V: TRBV12-5
CDR3: CASAQATSGSENEQFF

J: TRBJ1-1
V: TRBV7-2
CDR3: CASSPQGYTEAFF

J: TRBJ2-5
V: TRBV7-3
CDR3: CASSLWAQETQYF

J: TRBJ2-3
V: TRBV15
CDR3: CATSREGLAGGPRDTQYF

J: TRBJ1-2
V: TRBV21-1
CDR3: CASWYRESNYGYTF

J: TRBJ2-7
V: TRBV9
CDR3: CASSPRTGSYEQYF

J: TRBJ2-2
V: TRBV30
CDR3: CAWSLEGGGELFF

J: TRBJ1-1
V: TRBV6-6
CDR3: CASSPQGGRTEAFF

J: TRBJ1-1
V: TRBV7-2
CDR3: CASSLTGNTEAFF

J: TRBJ2-7
V: TRBV15
CDR3: CATSADRRLAGGLGQYF

J: TRBJ2-3
V: TRBV7-2
CDR3: CASSAQPPDTQYF

J: TRBJ2-3
V: TRBV30
CDR3: CAWSQGGATQYF

J: TRBJ2-1
V: TRBV6-6
CDR3: CASSFTRRDNEQFF

J: TRBJ2-1
V: TRBV5-1
CDR3: CASSSSSSGSYNEQFF

J: TRBJ2-5
V: TRBV7-6
CDR3: CASSLNRGLQETQYF

J: TRBJ1-1
V: TRBV30
CDR3: CASYLNTEAFF

J: TRBJ2-3
V: TRBV6-4
CDR3: CASRLAGESDTQYF

J: TRBJ2-3
V: TRBV29-1
CDR3: CSVEALADTQYF

J: TRBJ1-5
V: TRBV2
CDR3: CASSPGDYSNQPQHF

J: TRBJ2-7
V: TRBV29-1
CDR3: CSVEEAGGGYEQYF

J: TRBJ1-1
V: TRBV7-2
CDR3: CASNAGYAEAFF

J: TRBJ2-4
V: TRBV19
CDR3: CASSSSKNIQYF

J: TRBJ2-5
V: TRBV15
CDR3: CATSGKLAGGPLETQYF

J: TRBJ2-5
V: TRBV11-2
CDR3: CASSWSGGETQYF

J: TRBJ2-2
V: TRBV6-5
CDR3: CASSYITGRTGELFF

J: TRBJ2-5
V: TRBV1
CDR3: CTSSRTQGDQETQYF

J: TRBJ2-3
V: TRBV4-1
CDR3: CASSQDRTSATDTQYF

J: TRBJ1-1
V: TRBV19
CDR3: CASRAEDTMNTEAFF

J: TRBJ2-3
V: TRBV11-3
CDR3: CASETSATDTQYF

J: TRBJ1-3
V: TRBV4-2
CDR3: CASSQTPGRAIQNTIYF

J: TRBJ1-1
V: TRBV13
CDR3: CASSKTVRLNTEAFF

J: TRBJ2-5
V: TRBV30
CDR3: CAWSPMPGMAETQYF